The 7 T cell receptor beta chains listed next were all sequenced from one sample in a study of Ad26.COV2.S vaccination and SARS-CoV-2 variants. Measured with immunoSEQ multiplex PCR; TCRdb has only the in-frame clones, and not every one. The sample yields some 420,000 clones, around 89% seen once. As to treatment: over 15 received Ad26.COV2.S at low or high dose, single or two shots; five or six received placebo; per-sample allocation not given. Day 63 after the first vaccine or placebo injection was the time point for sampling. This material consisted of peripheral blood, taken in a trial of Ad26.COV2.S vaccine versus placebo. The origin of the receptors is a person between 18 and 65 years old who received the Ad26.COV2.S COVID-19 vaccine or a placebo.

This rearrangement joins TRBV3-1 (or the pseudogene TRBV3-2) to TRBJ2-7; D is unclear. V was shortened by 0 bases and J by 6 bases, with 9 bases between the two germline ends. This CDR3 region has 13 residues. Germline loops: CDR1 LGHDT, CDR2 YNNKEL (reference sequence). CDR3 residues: CASSQESLREQYF. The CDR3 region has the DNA TGTGCCAGCAGCCAAGAATCCCTGCGCGAGCAGTACTTC.

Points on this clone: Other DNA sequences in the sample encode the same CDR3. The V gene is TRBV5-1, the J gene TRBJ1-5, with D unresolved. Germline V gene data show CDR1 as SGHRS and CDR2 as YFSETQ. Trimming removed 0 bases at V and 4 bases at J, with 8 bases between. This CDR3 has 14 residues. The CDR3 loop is CASSLDRGNQPQHF. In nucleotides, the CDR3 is TGCGCCAGCAGCTTGGATCGGGGAAATCAGCCCCAGCATTTT.

The CDR3 spells CSVDDASRDTQYF. In DNA, the CDR3 is TGCAGCGTGGACGACGCCTCCCGAGATACGCAGTATTTT. The chain links TRBV29-1 to TRBJ2-3, with D uncertain. Trimming stripped 6 bases from V and 5 bases from J, with 15 bases between. CDR1 and CDR2 from the germline V gene are SQVTM and ANQGSEA. The length of the CDR3 is 13 residues.

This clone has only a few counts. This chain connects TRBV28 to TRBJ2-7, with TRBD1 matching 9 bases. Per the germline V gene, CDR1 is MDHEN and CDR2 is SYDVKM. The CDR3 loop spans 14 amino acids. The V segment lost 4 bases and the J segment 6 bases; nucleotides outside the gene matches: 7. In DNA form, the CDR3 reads TGTGCCAGCAGTTCCCCGGACAGGGGAAGCGAGCAGTACTTC. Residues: CASSSPDRGSEQYF.

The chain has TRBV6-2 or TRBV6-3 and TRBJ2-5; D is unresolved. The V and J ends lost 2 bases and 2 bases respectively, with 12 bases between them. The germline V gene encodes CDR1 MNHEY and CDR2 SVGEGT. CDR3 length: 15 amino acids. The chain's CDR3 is CASSYLRSPQETQYF. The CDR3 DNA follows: TGTGCCAGCAGTTACCTTAGGTCTCCACAAGAGACCCAGTACTTC.

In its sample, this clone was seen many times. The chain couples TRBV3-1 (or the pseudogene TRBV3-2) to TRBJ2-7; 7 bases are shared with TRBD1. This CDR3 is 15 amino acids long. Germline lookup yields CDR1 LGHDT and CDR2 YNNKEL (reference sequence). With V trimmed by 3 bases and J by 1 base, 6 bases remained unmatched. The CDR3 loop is CASSHVWDSSYEQYF. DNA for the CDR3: TGTGCCAGCAGCCACGTCTGGGACAGTTCCTACGAGCAGTACTTC.

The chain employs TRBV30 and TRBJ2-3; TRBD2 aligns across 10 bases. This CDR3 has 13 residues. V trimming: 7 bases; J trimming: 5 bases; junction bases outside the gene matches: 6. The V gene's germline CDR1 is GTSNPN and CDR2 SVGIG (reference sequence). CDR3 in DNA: TGTGCCTCCTCTAGCGGGAGTAGAGATACGCAGTATTTT. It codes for CASSSGSRDTQYF.